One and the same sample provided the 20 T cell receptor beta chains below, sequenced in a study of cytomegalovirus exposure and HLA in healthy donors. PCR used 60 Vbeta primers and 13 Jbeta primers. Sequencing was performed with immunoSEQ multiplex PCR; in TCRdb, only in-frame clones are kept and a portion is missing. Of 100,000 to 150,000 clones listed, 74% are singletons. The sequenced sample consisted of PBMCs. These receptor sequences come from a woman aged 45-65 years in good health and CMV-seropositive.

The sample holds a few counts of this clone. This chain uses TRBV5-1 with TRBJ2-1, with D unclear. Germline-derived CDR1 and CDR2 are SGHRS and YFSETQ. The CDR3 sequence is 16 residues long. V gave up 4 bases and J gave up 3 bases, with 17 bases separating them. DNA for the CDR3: TGCGCCAGCAGCGAAACAAGACCTGGCGGCTACAATGAGCAGTTCTTC. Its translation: CASSETRPGGYNEQFF.

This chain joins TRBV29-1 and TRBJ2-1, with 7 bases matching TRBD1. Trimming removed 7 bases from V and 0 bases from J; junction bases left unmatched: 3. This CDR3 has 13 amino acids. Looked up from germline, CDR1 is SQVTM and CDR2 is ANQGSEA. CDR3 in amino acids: CSAGQSSYNEQFF. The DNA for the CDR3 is TGCAGCGCGGGACAGAGCTCCTACAATGAGCAGTTCTTC.

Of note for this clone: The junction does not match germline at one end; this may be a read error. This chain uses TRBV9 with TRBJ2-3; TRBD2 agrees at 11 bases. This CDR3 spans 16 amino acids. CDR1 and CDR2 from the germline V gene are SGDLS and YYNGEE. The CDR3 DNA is TGTGCCCGCAGCGGGGGACTAGCGGTATTCACAGATACGCAGTATTTT. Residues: CARSGGLAVFTDTQYF.

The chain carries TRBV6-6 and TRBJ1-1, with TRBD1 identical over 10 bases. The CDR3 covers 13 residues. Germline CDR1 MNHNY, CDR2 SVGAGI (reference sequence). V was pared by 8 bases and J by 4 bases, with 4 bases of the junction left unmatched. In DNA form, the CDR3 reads TGTGCCAGCTTCCGGGACAGGGGCACTGAAGCTTTCTTT. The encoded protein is CASFRDRGTEAFF.

The CDR3 sequence is CAWSIMVGTGELFF. The CDR3 DNA follows: TGTGCCTGGAGTATAATGGTCGGGACCGGGGAGCTGTTTTTT. The J gene is TRBJ2-2, the V gene TRBV30; D unclear. CDR3 size: 14 residues. V lost 2 bases, J lost 5 bases, and 12 bases lay in between. CDR1 is GTSNPN, CDR2 SVGIG, per germline (reference sequence).

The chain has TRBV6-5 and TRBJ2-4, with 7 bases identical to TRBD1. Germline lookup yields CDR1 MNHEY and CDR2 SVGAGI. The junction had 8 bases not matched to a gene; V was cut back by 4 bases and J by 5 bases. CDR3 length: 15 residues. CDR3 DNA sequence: TGTGCCAGCAGTTCCGTTAGACAGGGACAAAACATTCAGTACTTC. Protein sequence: CASSSVRQGQNIQYF.

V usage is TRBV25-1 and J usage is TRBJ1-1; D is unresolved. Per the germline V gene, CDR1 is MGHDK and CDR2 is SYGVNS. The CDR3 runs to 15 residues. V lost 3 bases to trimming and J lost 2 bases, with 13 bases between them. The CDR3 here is CASSEVRGANTEAFF. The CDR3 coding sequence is TGTGCCAGCAGTGAGGTGAGAGGAGCAAACACTGAAGCTTTCTTT.

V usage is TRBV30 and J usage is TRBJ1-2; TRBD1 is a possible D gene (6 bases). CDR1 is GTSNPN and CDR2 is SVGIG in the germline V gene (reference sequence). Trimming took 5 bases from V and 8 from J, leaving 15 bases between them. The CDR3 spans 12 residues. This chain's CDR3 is CAWGQPAGGYTF. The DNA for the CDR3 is TGTGCCTGGGGACAGCCGGCCGGGGGCTACACCTTC.

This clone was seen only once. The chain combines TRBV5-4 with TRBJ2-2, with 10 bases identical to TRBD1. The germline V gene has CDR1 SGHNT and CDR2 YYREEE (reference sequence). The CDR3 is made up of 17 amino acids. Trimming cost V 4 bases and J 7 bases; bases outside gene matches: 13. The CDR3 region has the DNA TGTGCCAGCAGCCCGGCGGTGGGACAGGGGTTTCGCGGGGAGCTGTTTTTT. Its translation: CASSPAVGQGFRGELFF. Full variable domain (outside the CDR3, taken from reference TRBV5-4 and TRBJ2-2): ETGVTQSPTHLIKTRGQQVTLRCSSQSGHNTVSWYQQALGQGPQFIFQYYREEENGRGNFPPRFSGLQFPNYSSELNVNALELDDSALYLCASSPAVGQGFRGELFFGEGSRLTVL.

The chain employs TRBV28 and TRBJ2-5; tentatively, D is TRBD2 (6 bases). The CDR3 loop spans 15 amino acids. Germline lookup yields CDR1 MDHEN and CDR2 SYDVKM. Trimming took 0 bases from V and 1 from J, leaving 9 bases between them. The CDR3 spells CASSLWRGPQETQYF. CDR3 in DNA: TGTGCCAGCAGTTTATGGCGGGGCCCCCAAGAGACCCAGTACTTC.

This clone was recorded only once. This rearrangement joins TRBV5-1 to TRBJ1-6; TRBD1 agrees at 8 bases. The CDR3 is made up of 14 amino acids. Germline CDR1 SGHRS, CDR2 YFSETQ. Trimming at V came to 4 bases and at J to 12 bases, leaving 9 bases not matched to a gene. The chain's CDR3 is CASSTGTGPEPLHF. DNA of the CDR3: TGCGCCAGCAGCACGGGGACAGGCCCGGAACCCCTCCACTTT.

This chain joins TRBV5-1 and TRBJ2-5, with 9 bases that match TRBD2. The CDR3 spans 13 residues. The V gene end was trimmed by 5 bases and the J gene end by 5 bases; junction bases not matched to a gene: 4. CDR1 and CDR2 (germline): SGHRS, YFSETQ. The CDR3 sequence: CASRASGGETQYF. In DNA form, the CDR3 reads TGCGCCAGCAGGGCCAGCGGGGGGGAGACCCAGTACTTC.

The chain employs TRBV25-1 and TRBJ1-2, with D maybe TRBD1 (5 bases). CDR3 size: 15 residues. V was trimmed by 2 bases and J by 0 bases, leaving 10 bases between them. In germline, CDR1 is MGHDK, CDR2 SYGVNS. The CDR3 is CASSETRVSNYGYTF. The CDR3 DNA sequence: TGTGCCAGCAGTGAAACCAGGGTTTCTAACTATGGCTACACCTTC.

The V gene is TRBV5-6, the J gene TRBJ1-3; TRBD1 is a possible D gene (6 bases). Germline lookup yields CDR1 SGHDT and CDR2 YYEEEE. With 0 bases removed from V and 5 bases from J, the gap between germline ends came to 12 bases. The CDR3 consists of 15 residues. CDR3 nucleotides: TGTGCCAGCAGCTTGGTCCAGGGGCTACGAAACACCATATATTTT. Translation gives CASSLVQGLRNTIYF.

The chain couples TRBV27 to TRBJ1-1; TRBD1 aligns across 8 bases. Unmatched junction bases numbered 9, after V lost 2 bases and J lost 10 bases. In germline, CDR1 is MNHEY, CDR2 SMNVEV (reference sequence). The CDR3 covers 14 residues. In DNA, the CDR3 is TGTGCCAGCAGTTTACTGGTGCAGGGGGCTGTAGCTTTCTTT. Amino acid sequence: CASSLLVQGAVAFF.

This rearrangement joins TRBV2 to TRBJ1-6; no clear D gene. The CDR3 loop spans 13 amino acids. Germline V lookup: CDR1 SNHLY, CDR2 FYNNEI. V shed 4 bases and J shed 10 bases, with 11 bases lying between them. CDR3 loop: CASSARSESPLHF. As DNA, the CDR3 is TGTGCCAGCAGTGCGAGGAGCGAGTCACCCCTCCACTTT. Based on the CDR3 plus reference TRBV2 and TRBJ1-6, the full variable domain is EPEVTQTPSHQVTQMGQEVILRCVPISNHLYFYWYRQILGQKVEFLVSFYNNEISEKSEIFDDQFSVERPDGSNFTLKIRSTKLEDSAMYFCASSARSESPLHFGNGTRLTVT.

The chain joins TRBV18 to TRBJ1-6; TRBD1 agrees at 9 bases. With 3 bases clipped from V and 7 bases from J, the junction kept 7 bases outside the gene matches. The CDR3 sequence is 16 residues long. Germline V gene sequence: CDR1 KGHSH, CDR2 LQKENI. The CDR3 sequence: CASSPEPDRGNSPLHF. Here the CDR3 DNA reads TGTGCCAGCTCACCCGAACCGGACAGGGGAAATTCACCCCTCCACTTT.

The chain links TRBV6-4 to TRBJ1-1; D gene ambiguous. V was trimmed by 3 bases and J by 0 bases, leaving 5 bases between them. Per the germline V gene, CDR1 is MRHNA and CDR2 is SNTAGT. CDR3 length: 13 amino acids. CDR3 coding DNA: TGTGCCAGCAGTGAATTAATGAACACTGAAGCTTTCTTT. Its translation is CASSELMNTEAFF.

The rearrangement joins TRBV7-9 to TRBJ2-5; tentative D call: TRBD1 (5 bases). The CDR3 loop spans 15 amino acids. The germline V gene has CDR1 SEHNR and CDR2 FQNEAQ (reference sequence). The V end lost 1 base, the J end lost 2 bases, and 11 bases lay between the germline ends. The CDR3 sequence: CASSLGRASQETQYF. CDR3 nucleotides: TGTGCCAGCAGCTTAGGCAGGGCCTCTCAAGAGACCCAGTACTTC.

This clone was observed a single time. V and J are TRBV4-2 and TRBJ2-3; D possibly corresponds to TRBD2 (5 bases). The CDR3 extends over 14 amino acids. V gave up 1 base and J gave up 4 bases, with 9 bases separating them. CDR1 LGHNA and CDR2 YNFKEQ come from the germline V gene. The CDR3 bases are TGTGCCAGCAGCCAAGTGAGGGCCTCAGATACGCAGTATTTT. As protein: CASSQVRASDTQYF.